The 11 T cell receptor beta chains listed next were all sequenced from one sample in a study of blood T cell repertoires in COVID-19 (dated by TCRdb to the early 2020s). The library was generated by the immunoSEQ multiplex PCR assay. TCRdb took this table from immuneACCESS and kept in-frame rearrangements with V and J called. Such tables lack part of the clones; where checked against another copy, unresolved V genes explain under half of the gap, and the rest is unexplained. The sample contains nearly 300,000 clones, roughly 90% of them found a single time. The ten largest account for less than 3.5% of the sample. What was sequenced was PBMCs or T cells enriched from blood (not recorded which). The receptors derive from a woman aged 50 to 60 who had been exposed to COVID-19.

The chain has TRBV7-9 and TRBJ1-4; D remains ambiguous. Germline V gives CDR1 SEHNR, CDR2 FQNEAQ (reference sequence). V dropped 1 base and J dropped 1 base, with 13 bases sitting between them. This CDR3 comprises 17 residues. The CDR3 is CASSLGLFTETNEKLFF. CDR3 DNA sequence: TGTGCCAGCAGCTTAGGCTTGTTTACAGAAACTAATGAAAAACTGTTTTTT.

Only a few counts were recorded for this clone. The chain carries TRBV5-6 and TRBJ1-2; 11 bases fit TRBD1. V was pared by 4 bases and J by 6 bases, with 5 bases of the junction left unmatched. Germline V gene lookup returns CDR1 SGHDT and CDR2 YYEEEE. The CDR3 extends over 14 amino acids. The DNA for the CDR3 is TGTGCCAGCAGCACCTGGACAGGGGGCAATGGCTACACCTTC. Residues: CASSTWTGGNGYTF.

This clone was counted only a few times. V is TRBV10-1 and J is TRBJ2-7, with 8 bases fitting TRBD2. With 4 bases clipped from V and 0 bases from J, the junction kept 8 bases outside the gene matches. This CDR3 comprises 16 residues. Germline lookup yields CDR1 WNHNN and CDR2 SYGVQD (reference sequence). The CDR3 here is CASSVPVRGDSYEQYF. The CDR3 bases are TGCGCCAGCAGTGTTCCCGTGCGGGGGGACTCCTACGAGCAGTACTTC.

The V and J genes are TRBV5-5 and TRBJ2-2; TRBD2 agrees at 7 bases. Germline CDR1 is SGHKS and CDR2 is YYEKEE (reference sequence). The CDR3 length is 16 residues. J gave up 3 bases and V 3 bases, and 8 bases lay outside the gene matches. In DNA, the CDR3 is TGTGCCAGCAGCTCTAGTAAGGGGAGGGACACCGGGGAGCTGTTTTTT. This sequence encodes CASSSSKGRDTGELFF.

V is TRBV30 and J is TRBJ1-2; D may be TRBD1 (6 bases). The CDR3 consists of 14 residues. CDR1 and CDR2 (germline): GTSNPN, SVGIG (reference sequence). Trimming stripped 3 bases from V and 8 bases from J, with 19 bases between. CDR3 DNA sequence: TGTGCCTGGAGAGAGCCCAGGGACATGGGCGGCTACACCTTC. Amino acid sequence: CAWREPRDMGGYTF.

The gene calls are TRBV7-9 and TRBJ2-7, with D possibly TRBD2 on 6 matching bases. Trimming shortened V by 4 bases and J by 5 bases, and 18 bases separated the two germline ends. The CDR3 has 15 residues. Germline lookup yields CDR1 SEHNR and CDR2 FQNEAQ (reference sequence). CDR3 region: CASSSPGGQNNEQYF. The CDR3 nucleotides are TGTGCCAGCAGCTCCCCCGGGGGTCAAAATAACGAGCAGTACTTC.

CDR3 sequence: CAISEMGSGGPSSYNEQFF. The DNA of the CDR3 is TGTGCCATCAGTGAGATGGGTAGCGGGGGTCCTAGCTCCTACAATGAGCAGTTCTTC. This chain connects TRBV10-3 to TRBJ2-1, with 9 bases aligning to TRBD2. CDR1 ENHRY and CDR2 SYGVKD come from the germline V gene. The CDR3 sequence is 19 residues long. V trimming: 2 bases; J trimming: 0 bases; junction bases outside the gene matches: 11.

The rearrangement joins TRBV29-1 to TRBJ2-3, with 10 nucleotides matching TRBD2. Trimming removed 5 bases from V and 2 bases from J; junction bases left unmatched: 13. Germline V gene sequence: CDR1 SQVTM, CDR2 ANQGSEA. The CDR3 sequence is 17 residues long. In nucleotides, the CDR3 is TGCAGCGTTAACACACCTCTAGCGGGGGCCTCCACAGATACGCAGTATTTT. Amino acid sequence: CSVNTPLAGASTDTQYF.

The CDR3 sequence: CASKAETGDSYEQYF. In DNA form, the CDR3 reads TGTGCCAGCAAGGCAGAGACAGGAGACTCCTACGAGCAGTACTTC. The gene calls are TRBV6-4 and TRBJ2-7; possible D gene TRBD1, 6 bases. Between the trimmed V and J ends, which lost 7 bases and 0 bases, there was a span of 16 bases. The CDR3 consists of 15 residues. CDR1 and CDR2 from the germline V gene are MRHNA and SNTAGT.

V gene TRBV6-5 combines with J gene TRBJ2-7; 9 nucleotides align to TRBD1. V gave up 2 bases and J gave up 3 bases; unmatched junction bases: 5. This CDR3 has 15 amino acids. Germline assignment: CDR1 MNHEY and CDR2 SVGAGI. Written as DNA, the CDR3 is TGTGCCAGCAGTTACGTGGTGGACAGGGGCTACGAGCAGTACTTC. It translates to CASSYVVDRGYEQYF.

The chain combines TRBV19 with TRBJ1-2, with TRBD1 matching 7 bases. With V trimmed by 6 bases and J by 0 bases, 7 bases remained unmatched. Germline values: CDR1 LNHDA, CDR2 SQIVND (reference sequence). This CDR3 has 15 residues. CDR3 residues: CASSKTGVANYGYTF. CDR3 nucleotides: TGTGCCAGTAGCAAAACAGGGGTAGCTAACTATGGCTACACCTTC.